The rows below give T cell receptor beta chains drawn from one sample of a study of identical twins. TCRdb re-derived calls from the 5' RACE reads in MiXCR, one entry per CDR3 protein. The sample yields some 900,000 distinct CDR3 sequences, roughly 12% seen once. The data also belong to a second study, concerning yellow fever vaccine responses in identical twins.

Sequenced material: PBMCs. These TCRs come from a young woman in good health. Each CDR3 is given with its conserved first and last residue. The order of the fields is V gene, J gene, D gene, clone size, CDR3 protein, CDR3 DNA. A D gene is named only where the DNA matches it firmly. Clone size appears in some rows only: once, few, many, or a class for an expanded clone.

TRBV10-3	TRBJ2-2	NA	NA	CAISEAGATNTGELFF	TGTGCCATCAGTGAGGCAGGGGCTACGAACACCGGGGAGCTGTTTTTT
TRBV15	TRBJ2-3	NA	few	CATSRVGPDTQYF	TGTGCCACCAGCAGAGTCGGACCAGATACGCAGTATTTT
TRBV6-5	TRBJ1-1	NA	NA	CASSYSRAVPTSFF	TGTGCCAGCAGTTACTCGAGGGCCGTCCCCACCAGCTTCTTT
TRBV6-5	TRBJ2-5	NA	few	CASSYVSGHQETQYF	TGTGCCAGCAGTTACGTTTCGGGACATCAAGAGACCCAGTACTTC
TRBV7-3	TRBJ2-6	NA	NA	CASSSTGSRAGANVLTF	TGTGCCAGCAGCTCCACAGGGAGTAGGGCTGGGGCCAACGTCCTGACTTTC
TRBV7-6	TRBJ2-2	TRBD1	NA	CASSPYPWDRGNTGELFF	TGTGCCAGCAGCCCCTACCCCTGGGACAGGGGGAACACCGGGGAGCTGTTTTTT
TRBV11-2	TRBJ2-1	NA	NA	CASSLEGPSDEQFF	TGTGCCAGCAGCTTAGAGGGGCCCTCTGATGAGCAGTTCTTC
TRBV20-1	TRBJ2-1	TRBD2	many	CSGLASGSYNEQFF	TGCAGTGGGCTCGCTAGCGGGAGTTACAATGAGCAGTTCTTC
TRBV5-1	TRBJ1-1	NA	NA	CASSLFDGTGAMNTEAFF	TGCGCCAGCAGCTTGTTCGACGGAACAGGAGCCATGAACACTGAAGCTTTCTTT
TRBV28	TRBJ2-3	TRBD2	NA	CASSLRSGNTDTQYF	TGTGCCAGCAGTTTACGGAGCGGGAACACAGATACGCAGTATTTT
TRBV7-3	TRBJ2-3	NA	many	CASSSNSDTQYF	TGTGCCAGCAGCTCAAACTCAGATACGCAGTATTTT
TRBV5-1	TRBJ2-3	TRBD1	few	CASSARDRASTDTQYF	TGCGCCAGCAGCGCGCGGGACAGGGCGAGCACAGATACGCAGTATTTT
TRBV18	TRBJ2-3	NA	NA	CASSRASSRTDTQYF	TGTGCCAGCTCACGTGCCTCAAGCCGAACAGATACGCAGTATTTT
TRBV20-1	TRBJ2-1	TRBD2	NA	CSARAPVAGDYNEQFF	TGCAGTGCTAGAGCGCCCGTAGCGGGGGATTACAATGAGCAGTTCTTC
TRBV7-9	TRBJ2-1	TRBD1	NA	CASSPTGSPEQFF	TGTGCCAGCAGCCCGACAGGGTCCCCGGAGCAGTTCTTC
TRBV12-3/TRBV12-4	TRBJ2-7	NA	few	CASSLGGPGDEQYF	TGTGCCAGCAGTTTAGGCGGGCCGGGCGACGAGCAGTACTTC
TRBV5-6	TRBJ2-3	TRBD1	few	CASSLSGGLADTQYF	TGTGCCAGCAGCTTGTCAGGGGGTTTAGCAGATACGCAGTATTTT
TRBV9	TRBJ2-1	NA	NA	CASSPRRVGNNEQFF	TGTGCCAGCAGCCCCCGGAGAGTCGGAAACAATGAGCAGTTCTTC
TRBV27	TRBJ2-1	NA	few	CASSGGPLYNEQFF	TGTGCCAGCAGTGGAGGACCACTCTACAATGAGCAGTTCTTC
TRBV4-1	TRBJ1-6	NA	NA	CASSQDRRDYNSPLHF	TGCGCCAGCAGCCAAGATAGGAGGGACTATAATTCACCCCTCCACTTT
TRBV6-1	TRBJ2-2	NA	NA	CASSRMGGMENTGELFF	TGTGCCAGCAGTAGGATGGGCGGGATGGAGAACACCGGGGAGCTGTTTTTT
TRBV28	TRBJ2-1	TRBD2	NA	CASSRLAGEAGEQFF	TGTGCCAGCAGCCGACTAGCGGGAGAGGCTGGTGAGCAGTTCTTC
TRBV20-1	TRBJ1-2	NA	many	CSARDLADGYTF	TGCAGTGCTAGAGATCTGGCCGATGGCTACACCTTC
TRBV11-3	TRBJ2-7	NA	few	CASSEPSRTIYEQYF	TGTGCCAGCAGCGAACCGTCACGGACGATCTACGAGCAGTACTTC
TRBV12-3/TRBV12-4	TRBJ1-2	NA	many	CASSFGQGMVSGYTF	TGTGCCAGCAGTTTTGGCCAGGGGATGGTGAGCGGCTACACCTTC
TRBV11-3	TRBJ2-1	NA	once	CASSLGGGWREQFF	TGTGCCAGCAGCTTAGGCGGCGGGTGGCGTGAGCAGTTCTTC
TRBV2	TRBJ2-5	NA	NA	CASSEVMASQETQYF	TGTGCCAGCAGTGAAGTTATGGCTAGTCAAGAGACCCAGTACTTC
TRBV24-1	TRBJ2-1	NA	few	CATSATTRVYNEQFF	TGTGCCACCAGTGCGACCACCCGAGTCTACAATGAGCAGTTCTTC
TRBV29-1	TRBJ2-1	TRBD2	NA	CSPQPLAGTYNEQFF	TGCAGCCCCCAGCCTCTAGCGGGAACCTACAATGAGCAGTTCTTC
TRBV4-1	TRBJ2-1	TRBD1	few	CASSQDSDRRNEQFF	TGCGCCAGCAGCCAAGATTCGGACAGGCGAAATGAGCAGTTCTTC
TRBV20-1	TRBJ2-1	TRBD2	NA	CSAKRGGSYNEQFF	TGCAGTGCTAAACGGGGGGGCTCCTACAATGAGCAGTTCTTC
TRBV7-6	TRBJ2-7	TRBD2	NA	CASSFSSGPSYEQYF	TGTGCCAGCAGCTTCTCTAGCGGGCCCTCCTACGAGCAGTACTTC
TRBV5-1	TRBJ2-1	NA	few	CAREAEQFF	TGCGCCAGAGAAGCTGAGCAGTTCTTC
TRBV25-1	TRBJ2-2	NA	NA	CASSSPSFGELFF	TGTGCCAGCAGTTCTCCCTCGTTCGGGGAGCTGTTTTTT
TRBV12-3/TRBV12-4	TRBJ1-2	NA	few	CASSLSQGRYYGYTF	TGTGCCAGCAGTTTATCCCAAGGAAGGTACTATGGCTACACCTTC